This T cell receptor (beta chain) was sequenced for a study of identical twins. Study outcomes and limitations: Models underestimated TCR alpha sharing (out-of-frame) in monozygotic twins. The study based its conclusions on cross-sectional statistical analysis and did not follow the same donors.

MiXCR was run by TCRdb on the 5' RACE reads, yielding one entry per CDR3 protein. This repertoire shows 350,000 to 500,000 distinct CDR3 sequences, approximately 17% found once; its top ten account for around 12%. This clonotype occurred many times. As yet, its antigen is unknown. This CDR3 has 15 amino acids. Germline CDR1 and CDR2: DFQATT and SNEGSKA (reference sequence). J was trimmed by 4 bases and V by 3 bases; bases with no gene match: 8. The sample consisted of naive T cells sorted from blood. V is TRBV20-1 and J is TRBJ2-7; 11 nucleotides align to TRBD1. The sequence came from a man aged 45-65 years in good health. The CDR3 sequence: CSARGPGTGGYEQYF. Here the CDR3 DNA reads TGCAGTGCTAGGGGCCCCGGGACAGGGGGATACGAGCAGTACTTC.